This T cell receptor (beta chain) was obtained from a study of regulatory T cells in long-lasting Graves disease. Study results and caveats: TCR diversity was lower in persistent Graves' patients than in newly diagnosed ones. The number of shared public clonotypes was higher in persistent patients (approximately 2,600) than new patients (966).

The sample's time point: persistent/refractory GD, antithyroid drugs over 5 years with positive TRAb. Following extraction of RNA from PBMCs, that RNA was used to make the TCR library. Points on this clonotype: Antigen: not known.

Relying on iRepertoire HTBI primers and Arm-PCR of CDR3 regions, the team built TCR beta libraries. TCRdb reanalysed the multiplex PCR reads using MiXCR and keeps one entry per CDR3 protein. The repertoire holds around 460,000 distinct CDR3 sequences, with roughly 21% as singletons. CDR3 size: 16 residues. Looked up from germline, CDR1 is SGHKS and CDR2 is YYEKEE (reference sequence). Trimming pared 0 bases from V and 3 bases from J, leaving 15 bases between. V is TRBV5-5 and J is TRBJ2-5, with TRBD2 as a possible D gene (6 bases). The TCR originated in a female donor with Graves disease. The sample in question was peripheral blood mononuclear cells (PBMCs), obtained when the disease was refractory, from a patient treated with antithyroid drugs. The CDR3 DNA reads TGTGCCAGCAGCTTGGAGGGACGGGGGAAGAAAGAGACCCAGTACTTC. The encoded protein is CASSLEGRGKKETQYF.